Given below is one T cell receptor beta chain in context. This entry comes from a study of blood T cell repertoires in COVID-19. The method was immunoSEQ multiplex PCR; TCRdb's version includes in-frame clones alone and lacks a portion of them. The sample includes hundreds of thousands of clones, roughly 90% of them seen just once. Germline values: CDR1 SGHTA, CDR2 FQGTGA. The CDR3 loop spans 18 amino acids. V shed 2 bases, J shed 5 bases, and the junction held 17 bases outside the gene matches. This clonotype originated in a woman aged 60-75 years with COVID-19, enrolled during active disease. The sequencing sample was made of peripheral blood. The gene calls are TRBV7-3 and TRBJ1-1; 7 bases match TRBD1. Here the CDR3 reads CASSLAPPSGTVSTEAFF. The DNA of the CDR3 is TGTGCCAGCAGCTTAGCCCCTCCGTCCGGGACAGTCAGTACTGAAGCTTTCTTT.